The following is a T cell receptor (beta chain) sequence with its context. This record comes from a study of cytomegalovirus exposure and HLA in healthy donors. V was shortened by 5 bases and J by 11 bases, with 15 bases between the two germline ends. Germline assignment: CDR1 DFQATT and CDR2 SNEGSKA (reference sequence). CDR3 length: 11 residues. The PCR made use of 60 Vbeta and 13 Jbeta primers. Libraries were prepared by immunoSEQ multiplex PCR; TCRdb keeps only in-frame clonotypes and omits some of them. The data contain 100,000 to 150,000 clones, around four fifths of them singletons. This clonotype was obtained from a woman between 35 and 50 years old in good health and CMV-seropositive. Sequencing was done on a sample of PBMCs. The chain employs TRBV20-1 and TRBJ1-2; D is unresolved. CDR3 nucleotides: TGCAGTGCTGATCCCAGCCTCGGGTACACCTTC. Translation: CSADPSLGYTF.